A selection of T cell receptor beta chains follows, all from one sample in a study of shared clonotypes between healthy human individuals. The method was immunoSEQ multiplex PCR; TCRdb's version includes in-frame clones alone and lacks a portion of them. This table has some 700,000 clones, less than 95% appearing once. The material sequenced was memory CD8+ T cells from PBMCs. These receptor sequences come from a man aged 18 to 29 in good health. Some clones in this sample may be carry-over from other donors' samples. The CDR3 runs from the conserved cysteine through the conserved F or W. The D gene is left open where the match is weak. A clone size is listed for some rows: how often the clone was seen (once, few, many), or a class if it is expanded.

j_call v_call clone_size cdr3_length d_call cdr3_aa cdr3_nt
TRBJ2-7 TRBV6-5 . 14 . CASSYWVSGGEQYF TGTGCCAGCAGTTATTGGGTGAGCGGAGGCGAGCAGTACTTC
TRBJ1-1 TRBV6-5 . 13 . CASSYWASTEAFF TGTGCCAGCAGTTACTGGGCGAGCACTGAAGCTTTCTTT
TRBJ2-7 TRBV6-1 . 13 . CASRTRNRYEQYF TGTGCCAGCAGGACTAGGAACCGCTACGAGCAGTACTTC
TRBJ1-1 TRBV27 . 14 . CASSPRTVNTEAFF TGTGCCAGCAGTCCCCGGACCGTAAACACTGAAGCTTTCTTT
TRBJ2-7 TRBV9 . 15 . CASSASGVMDYEQYF TGTGCCAGCAGCGCATCAGGGGTTATGGACTACGAGCAGTACTTC
TRBJ1-5 TRBV27 . 13 . CASSLGGSQPQHF TGTGCCAGCAGTTTGGGGGGGTCTCAGCCCCAGCATTTT
TRBJ2-1 TRBV27 . 14 . CASGLGLASTEQFF TGTGCCAGCGGACTGGGGCTAGCGAGTACTGAGCAGTTCTTC
TRBJ2-6 TRBV6-5 once 16 . CASSYRGPAGANVLTF TGTGCCAGCAGTTATAGGGGTCCCGCCGGGGCCAACGTCCTGACTTTC
TRBJ1-5 TRBV6-5 . 14 TRBD1 CASGGQGRNQPQHF TGTGCCAGCGGGGGACAGGGCAGAAATCAGCCCCAGCATTTT
TRBJ2-3 TRBV25-1 . 15 . CASSDAGRSTDTQYF TGTGCCAGCAGTGATGCGGGACGTAGCACAGATACGCAGTATTTT